Listed below are T cell receptor beta chains from one sample, sequenced in a study of glioma-infiltrating T cells after dendritic cell vaccination. Sequenced by immunoSEQ multiplex PCR; TCRdb stores in-frame clones only, minus some. The sample lists fewer than 85,000 clones; around nine tenths were seen once. The source material was blood, sampled after dendritic cell vaccination. These receptor sequences come from a human donor with glioblastoma. Each CDR3 is given with its conserved first and last residue. A D gene is named only where the DNA matches it firmly. Clone size, where shown, is once, few, many, or a class for clones that have expanded.

V gene	clone size	D gene	J gene	CDR3 protein	CDR3 DNA
TRBV6-5	.	.	TRBJ1-5	CASSDLQGQPQHF	TGTGCCAGCAGTGACCTACAGGGACAGCCCCAGCATTTT
TRBV21-1	.	.	TRBJ1-3	CASSKNRGRTEGNTIYF	TGTGCCAGCAGCAAAAATCGTGGGAGGACGGAGGGAAACACCATATATTTT
TRBV5-1	.	TRBD2	TRBJ2-1	CASSLAGLRTSGEGSLEFF	TGCGCCAGCAGCTTGGCCGGTTTACGGACTAGCGGTGAGGGTAGTTTAGAGTTCTTC
TRBV4-2	.	TRBD1	TRBJ1-2	CASSPGDRDYGYTF	TGTGCCAGCAGCCCTGGAGACAGGGACTATGGCTACACCTTC
TRBV5-4	.	TRBD1	TRBJ1-2	CASSPRTGDYGYTF	TGTGCCAGCAGCCCTCGGACAGGGGACTATGGCTACACCTTC
TRBV11-1	.	TRBD1	TRBJ1-1	CASSPPGTVPEAFF	TGTGCCAGCAGCCCCCCCGGGACAGTCCCTGAAGCTTTCTTT
TRBV18	.	.	TRBJ2-7	CASSPPQGSSYEQYF	TGTGCCAGCTCACCTCCACAGGGATCCTCCTACGAGCAGTACTTC
TRBV6-1	once	.	TRBJ1-6	CASSDGGAGNSPLHF	TGTGCCAGCAGTGATGGGGGGGCTGGGAATTCACCCCTCCACTTT
TRBV5-1	.	TRBD2	TRBJ2-1	CASSLGLAGGLREQFF	TGCGCCAGCAGCTTGGGGTTAGCGGGGGGGCTTAGAGAGCAGTTCTTC
TRBV25-1	.	.	TRBJ2-3	CASSKNIESSTDTQYF	TGTGCCAGCAGTAAGAATATAGAGTCGAGCACAGATACGCAGTATTTT
TRBV2	few	.	TRBJ1-1	CASSEDSMNTEAFF	TGTGCCAGCAGCGAGGACTCTATGAACACTGAAGCTTTCTTT
TRBV4-1	.	TRBD1	TRBJ2-5	CASSQGDRGKETQYF	TGCGCCAGCAGCCAAGGGGACAGGGGTAAGGAGACCCAGTACTTC
TRBV5-5	.	.	TRBJ2-7	CASSWGEAQYF	TGTGCCAGCAGCTGGGGGGAGGCACAGTACTTC
TRBV7-7	.	TRBD1	TRBJ2-5	CASSEGQGVLETQYF	TGTGCTAGCAGCGAGGGACAGGGGGTTTTGGAGACCCAGTACTTC
TRBV18	.	.	TRBJ1-1	CASSPWSGGLFF	TGTGCCAGCTCACCTTGGTCGGGGGGACTTTTCTTT
TRBV5-4	.	.	TRBJ1-2	CASQGLDYGYTF	TGTGCCAGTCAGGGGCTCGACTATGGCTACACCTTC
TRBV7-9	.	.	TRBJ2-1	CASSHRDSLNEQFF	TGTGCCAGCAGCCACCGGGACTCCCTTAACGAGCAGTTCTTC
TRBV7-9	.	.	TRBJ1-5	CASSPQGIGQPQHF	TGTGCCAGCAGCCCTCAGGGTATAGGTCAGCCCCAGCATTTT
TRBV5-4	.	TRBD2	TRBJ2-7	CASSLEAGKSYEQYF	TGTGCCAGCAGCTTGGAAGCGGGGAAGTCCTACGAGCAGTACTTC
TRBV6-1	.	.	TRBJ1-1	CASKWSLGLNTEAFF	TGTGCCAGCAAATGGTCCCTGGGCCTGAACACTGAAGCTTTCTTT
TRBV7-2	.	.	TRBJ1-2	CASSRLGGAGGYTF	TGTGCCAGCAGCAGACTCGGAGGGGCGGGCGGCTACACCTTC
TRBV6-6	.	.	TRBJ2-3	CASTDAYRSTDTQYF	TGTGCCAGCACCGATGCCTACCGTAGCACAGATACGCAGTATTTT
TRBV4-3	.	.	TRBJ1-2	CASSHPDSYGYTF	TGCGCCAGCAGCCATCCGGACAGTTATGGCTACACCTTC
TRBV7-9	.	.	TRBJ1-1	CASSLERDTEAFF	TGTGCCAGCAGCTTAGAACGGGACACTGAAGCTTTCTTT
TRBV27	.	.	TRBJ2-6	CASSLVYSGANVLTF	TGTGCCAGCAGTTTAGTCTACTCTGGGGCCAACGTCCTGACTTTC
TRBV18	.	TRBD1	TRBJ2-7	CASSPDRGLSEQYF	TGTGCCAGCTCACCCGACAGGGGGCTTAGCGAGCAGTACTTC
TRBV11-2	.	.	TRBJ1-2	CASSELQWGLDGYTF	TGTGCCAGCAGCGAACTACAGTGGGGGCTTGATGGCTACACCTTC
TRBV5-1	once	.	TRBJ2-5	CASSLGTEETQYF	TGCGCCAGCAGCTTGGGGACAGAAGAGACCCAGTACTTC
TRBV18	.	.	TRBJ1-5	CASSPERSNQPQHF	TGTGCCAGCTCACCGGAGCGGAGCAATCAGCCCCAGCATTTT
TRBV4-3	.	.	TRBJ2-2	CASSQRQAGELFF	TGCGCCAGCAGCCAAAGGCAGGCCGGGGAGCTGTTTTTT
TRBV9	.	.	TRBJ2-3	CASSVELSGYADTQYF	TGTGCCAGCAGCGTAGAGTTGTCCGGTTACGCAGATACGCAGTATTTT
TRBV5-1	.	.	TRBJ1-2	CASSLERGNYGYTF	TGCGCCAGCAGCTTGGAAAGGGGGAACTATGGCTACACCTTC
TRBV5-1	.	.	TRBJ1-2	CASSLAEGPYGYTF	TGCGCCAGCAGCTTGGCCGAGGGCCCCTATGGCTACACCTTC
TRBV19	few	.	TRBJ1-3	CASRRGGASGNTIYF	TGTGCCAGTAGGAGGGGAGGGGCCTCTGGAAACACCATATATTTT
TRBV7-7	.	.	TRBJ2-1	CASSPDIYNEQFF	TGTGCCAGCAGCCCTGACATATACAATGAGCAGTTCTTC
TRBV7-9	.	TRBD1	TRBJ2-2	CASSLGDSNTGELFF	TGTGCCAGCAGCTTAGGGGACAGCAACACCGGGGAGCTGTTTTTT
TRBV11-1	.	.	TRBJ2-7	CASSLGSGGPSYEQYF	TGTGCCAGCAGCCTAGGATCCGGGGGGCCCTCCTACGAGCAGTACTTC
TRBV29-1	.	TRBD2	TRBJ2-5	CSVESSGRSETQYF	TGCAGCGTTGAGTCCAGCGGGAGGTCAGAGACCCAGTACTTC
TRBV11-2	.	.	TRBJ2-3	CASSPNLHTQYF	TGTGCCAGCAGCCCGAACCTACATACGCAGTATTTT
TRBV4-1	.	.	TRBJ2-3	CASSLPGAEGDTQYF	TGCGCCAGCAGCCTACCAGGGGCCGAGGGGGATACGCAGTATTTT
TRBV4-2	.	.	TRBJ1-1	CASSREGGLNTEAFF	TGTGCCAGCAGCCGGGAGGGGGGCCTGAACACTGAAGCTTTCTTT
TRBV7-9	.	TRBD1	TRBJ1-2	CASSLGEGQGYGYTF	TGTGCCAGCAGCTTAGGGGAGGGACAGGGCTATGGCTACACCTTC